The T cell receptor (beta chain) under discussion was sequenced for a study of early T cells in non-severe SARS-CoV-2 infection. Background on the study: Unsorted whole blood bulk RNA was sequenced, with unpaired chains.

The CDR3 has 13 residues. Germline V gene data show CDR1 as DFQATT and CDR2 as SNEGSKA (reference sequence). As part of library construction, unique molecular identifiers were attached to individual cDNA molecules. TCRdb independently ran MiXCR on the 5' RACE reads; one entry per CDR3 protein. The profile shows around 40,000 distinct CDR3 sequences, 6.8% of them singletons. This clonotype was seen at least ten times. V gene TRBV20-1 combines with J gene TRBJ1-5; no clear D. The sequence was collected from an adult who was a healthcare worker with PCR-confirmed SARS-CoV-2 infection or an uninfected control (not recorded which). Specimen: whole blood, collected at baseline. The CDR3 sequence: CSAREISGQPQHF. As DNA, the CDR3 is TGCAGCGCAAGAGAGATCAGCGGTCAGCCCCAGCATTTT.